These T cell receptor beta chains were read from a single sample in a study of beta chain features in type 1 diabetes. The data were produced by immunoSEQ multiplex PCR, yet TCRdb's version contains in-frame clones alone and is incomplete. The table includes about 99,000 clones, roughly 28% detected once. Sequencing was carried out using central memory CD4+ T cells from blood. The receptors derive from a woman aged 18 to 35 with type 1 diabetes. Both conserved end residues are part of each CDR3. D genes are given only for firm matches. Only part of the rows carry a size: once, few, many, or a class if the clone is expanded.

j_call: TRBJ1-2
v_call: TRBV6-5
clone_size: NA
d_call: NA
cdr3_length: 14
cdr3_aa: CASSGYEGAGGYTF
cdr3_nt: TGTGCCAGCTCCGGGTACGAAGGGGCCGGGGGCTACACCTTC

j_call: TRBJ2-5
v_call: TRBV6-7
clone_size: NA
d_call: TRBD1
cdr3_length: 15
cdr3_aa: CASSSRDRRPETQYF
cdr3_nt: TGTGCCAGCAGTTCCCGGGACAGGCGCCCTGAGACCCAGTACTTC

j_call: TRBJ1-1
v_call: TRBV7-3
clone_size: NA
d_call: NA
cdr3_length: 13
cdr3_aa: CASSPIRESEAFF
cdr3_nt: TGTGCCAGCAGCCCAATACGGGAGTCTGAAGCTTTCTTT

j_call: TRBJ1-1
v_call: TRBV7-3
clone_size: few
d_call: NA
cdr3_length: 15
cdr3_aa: CASSLIGGVNTEAFF
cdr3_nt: TGTGCCAGCAGTTTAATAGGGGGAGTGAACACTGAAGCTTTCTTT

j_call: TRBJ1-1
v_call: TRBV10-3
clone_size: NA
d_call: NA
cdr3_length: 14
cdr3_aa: CAITPNAGYTEAFF
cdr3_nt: TGTGCCATCACCCCAAACGCCGGTTACACTGAAGCTTTCTTT

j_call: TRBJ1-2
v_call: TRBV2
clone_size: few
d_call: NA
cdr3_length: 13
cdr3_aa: CASSPDKDYGYTF
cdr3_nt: TGTGCCAGCTCGCCTGACAAGGACTATGGCTACACCTTC

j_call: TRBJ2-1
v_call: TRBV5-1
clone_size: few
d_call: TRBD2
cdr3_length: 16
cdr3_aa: CASSPGRAGDNNEQFF
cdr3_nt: TGCGCCAGCAGCCCAGGCAGGGCGGGAGATAACAATGAGCAGTTCTTC

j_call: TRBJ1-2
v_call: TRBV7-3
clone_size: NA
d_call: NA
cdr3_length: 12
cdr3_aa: CASSYSNYGYTF
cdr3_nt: TGTGCCAGCAGCTACAGTAACTATGGCTACACCTTC

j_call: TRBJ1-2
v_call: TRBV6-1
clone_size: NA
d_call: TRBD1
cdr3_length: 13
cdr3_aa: CASSPGTEYGYTF
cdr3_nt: TGTGCCAGCAGTCCCGGGACAGAGTATGGCTACACCTTC

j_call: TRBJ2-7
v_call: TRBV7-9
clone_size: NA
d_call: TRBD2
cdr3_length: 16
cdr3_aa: CASSSPASGRAYEQYF
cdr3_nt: TGTGCCAGCAGCTCCCCAGCTAGCGGGAGGGCCTACGAGCAGTACTTC